This TCR beta chain was recovered during a study of CD8+ T cells in alopecia areata. The treatment denotes: oral pan-JAK inhibitor, 5-10 mg twice daily. This clone was observed a few times. Its antigen remains unidentified. The CDR3 covers 16 residues. Looked up from germline, CDR1 is MNHEY and CDR2 is SVGAGI. Unmatched junction bases numbered 4, after V lost 2 bases and J lost 1 base. Findings of the study overall: The study found tofacitinib significantly decreased scalp clonality and expanded CD8+ clones among the top 100.

The authors extracted RNA and reverse transcribed it into cDNA as the sequencing template. TCRdb's table, derived via immunoSEQ multiplex PCR, lists solely in-frame clones and lacks some. The repertoire includes 250,000 to 350,000 clones, approximately 60% of them detected once, and around 0.92% sits in the top ten. The chain couples TRBV6-5 to TRBJ2-5; the match to TRBD2 covers 10 bases. This TCR was sampled from a human donor with alopecia areata. Sequences were derived from CD4+ T cells sorted from blood, sampled between weeks 51 and 54, from a patient treated with tofacitinib. CDR3 region: CASSYERGGVQETQYF. Here the CDR3 DNA reads TGTGCCAGCAGTTACGAGCGGGGGGGGGTCCAAGAGACCCAGTACTTC.